The clone carrying this T cell receptor beta chain has only a few counts. Authors of the study amplified TCR beta CDR3 regions from RNA transcripts. HTBI primers were employed in a first-round RT-PCR of the TCR CDR3. TCRdb reanalysed the multiplex PCR reads using MiXCR and keeps one entry per CDR3 protein. This sample yields around 260,000 distinct CDR3 sequences, of which around 25% are seen a single time; about a quarter belongs to the top ten. This specimen comes from a study of T cells in Graves' hyperthyroidism and ophthalmopathy. CDR3 length equals 13 residues. Looked up from germline, CDR1 is SGHNT and CDR2 is YENEEA. The V and J ends lost 0 bases and 3 bases respectively, with 5 bases between them.

Sequencing was done on a sample of blood. The sequence derives from a middle-aged man with Graves' hyperthyroidism that later progressed to Graves' ophthalmopathy. This chain joins TRBV11-3 and TRBJ1-1, with D unclear. The CDR3 here is CASSLEMYTEAFF. The CDR3, as DNA: TGTGCCAGCAGCTTAGAAATGTACACTGAAGCTTTCTTT.